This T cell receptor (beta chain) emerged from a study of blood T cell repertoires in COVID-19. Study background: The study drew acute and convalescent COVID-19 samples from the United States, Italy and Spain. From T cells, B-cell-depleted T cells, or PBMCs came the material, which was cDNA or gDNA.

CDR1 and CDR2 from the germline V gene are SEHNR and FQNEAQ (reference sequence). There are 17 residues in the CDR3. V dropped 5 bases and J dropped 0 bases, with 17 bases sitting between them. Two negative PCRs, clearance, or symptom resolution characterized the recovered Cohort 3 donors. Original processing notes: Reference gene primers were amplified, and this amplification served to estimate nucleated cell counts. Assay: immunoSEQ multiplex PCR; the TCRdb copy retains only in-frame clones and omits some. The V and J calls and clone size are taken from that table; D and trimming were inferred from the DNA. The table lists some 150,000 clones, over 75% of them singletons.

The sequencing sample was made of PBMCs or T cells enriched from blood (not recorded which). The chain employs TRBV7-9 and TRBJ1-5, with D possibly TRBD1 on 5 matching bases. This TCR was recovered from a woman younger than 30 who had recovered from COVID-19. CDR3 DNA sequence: TGTGCCAGCAGCCCGGGGGTGGGGCCTCTTAGCAATCAGCCCCAGCATTTT. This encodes CASSPGVGPLSNQPQHF.